This paragraph covers one TCR beta chain sequence. Its antigen is unidentified. The method was immunoSEQ multiplex PCR; TCRdb's version includes in-frame clones alone and lacks a portion of them. The sample has more than 45,000 clones, more than 85% seen once. The sample comes from a study of lymphopenia after photon versus proton radiotherapy. General study findings and limits: After lymphocyte nadir, photon-treated repertoires showed oligoclonal expansion, especially CD8+ Temra. Proton therapy kept repertoires fairly stable, unlike photons, which gained effector/memory cells. Better survival with proton therapy was suggested as possible, not demonstrated. Larger post-nadir TCR diversity loss correlated inversely with survival in deceased patients.

The V end lost 3 bases, the J end lost 2 bases, and 15 bases lay between the germline ends. The CDR3 loop spans 16 amino acids. Germline V gives CDR1 SGDLS, CDR2 YYNGEE. The chain couples TRBV9 to TRBJ2-1, with TRBD1 as a possible D gene (5 bases). The sequence was obtained from a middle-aged woman with cholangiocarcinoma. The material was peripheral blood, obtained from a patient treated with photon-based radiotherapy. The CDR3 DNA follows: TGTGCCAGCAGCGCCTGGGGCGACCTAACCTACAATGAGCAGTTCTTC. It yields the protein CASSAWGDLTYNEQFF.